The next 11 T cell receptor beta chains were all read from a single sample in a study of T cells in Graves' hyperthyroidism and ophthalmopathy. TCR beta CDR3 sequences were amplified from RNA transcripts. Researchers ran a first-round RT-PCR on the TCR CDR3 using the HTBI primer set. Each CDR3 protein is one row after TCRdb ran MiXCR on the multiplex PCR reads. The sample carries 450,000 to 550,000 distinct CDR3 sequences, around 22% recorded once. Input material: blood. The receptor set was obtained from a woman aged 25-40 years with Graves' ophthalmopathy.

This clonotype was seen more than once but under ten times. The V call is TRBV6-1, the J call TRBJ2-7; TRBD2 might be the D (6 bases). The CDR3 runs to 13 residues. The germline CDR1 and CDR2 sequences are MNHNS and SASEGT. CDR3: CATTQGGTYEQYF. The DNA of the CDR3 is TGTGCGACGACTCAGGGAGGCACCTACGAGCAGTACTTC.

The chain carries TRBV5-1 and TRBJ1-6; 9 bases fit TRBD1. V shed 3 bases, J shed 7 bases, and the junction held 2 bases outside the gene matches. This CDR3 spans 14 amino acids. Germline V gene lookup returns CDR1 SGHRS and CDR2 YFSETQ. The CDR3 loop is CASSSGTGNSPLHF. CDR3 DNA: TGCGCCAGCAGCTCCGGGACAGGGAATTCACCCCTCCACTTT.

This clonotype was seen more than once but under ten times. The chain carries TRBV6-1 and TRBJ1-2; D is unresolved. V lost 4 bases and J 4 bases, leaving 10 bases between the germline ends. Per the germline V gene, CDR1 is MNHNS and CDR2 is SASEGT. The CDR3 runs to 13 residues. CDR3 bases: TGTGCCAGCAGTGGCCTGACAAGCTATGGCTACACCTTC. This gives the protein CASSGLTSYGYTF.

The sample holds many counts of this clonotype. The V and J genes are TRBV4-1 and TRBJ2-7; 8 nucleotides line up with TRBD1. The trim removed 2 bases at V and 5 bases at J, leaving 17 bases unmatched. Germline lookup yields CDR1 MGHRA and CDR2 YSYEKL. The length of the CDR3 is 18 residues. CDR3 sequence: CASSQPPLGTGTSNEQYF. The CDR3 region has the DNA TGCGCCAGCAGCCAACCTCCCCTTGGGACAGGTACTAGTAACGAGCAGTACTTC.

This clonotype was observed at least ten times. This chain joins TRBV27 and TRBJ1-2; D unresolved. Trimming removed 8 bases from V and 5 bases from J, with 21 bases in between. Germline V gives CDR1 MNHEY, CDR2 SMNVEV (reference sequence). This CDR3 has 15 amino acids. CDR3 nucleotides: TGTGCCAGCTCCTCCCGAGTAGAGAGACTGTATGGCTACACCTTC. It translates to CASSSRVERLYGYTF.

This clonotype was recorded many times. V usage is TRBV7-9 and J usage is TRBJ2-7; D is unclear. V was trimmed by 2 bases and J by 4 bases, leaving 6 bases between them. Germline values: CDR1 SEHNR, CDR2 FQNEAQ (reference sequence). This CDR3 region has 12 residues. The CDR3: CASSLILYEQYF. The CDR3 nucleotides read TGTGCCAGCAGCTTAATTCTGTACGAGCAGTACTTC.

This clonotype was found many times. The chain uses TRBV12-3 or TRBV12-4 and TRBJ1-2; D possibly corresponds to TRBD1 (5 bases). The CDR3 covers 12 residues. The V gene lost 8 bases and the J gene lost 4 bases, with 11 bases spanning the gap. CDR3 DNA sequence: TGTGCCAGCGTCGGGACCACCTATGGCTACACCTTC. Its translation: CASVGTTYGYTF.

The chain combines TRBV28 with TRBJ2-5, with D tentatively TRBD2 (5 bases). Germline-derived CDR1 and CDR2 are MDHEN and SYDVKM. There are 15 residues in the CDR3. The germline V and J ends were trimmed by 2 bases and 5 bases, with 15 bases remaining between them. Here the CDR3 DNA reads TGTGCCAGCAGTTTAGACCCCTCCCTAGCCGAGACCCAGTACTTC. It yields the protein CASSLDPSLAETQYF.

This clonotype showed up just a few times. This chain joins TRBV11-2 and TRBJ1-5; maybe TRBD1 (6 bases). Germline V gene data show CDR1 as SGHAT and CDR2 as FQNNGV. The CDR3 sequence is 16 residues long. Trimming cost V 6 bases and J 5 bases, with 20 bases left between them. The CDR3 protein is CASRDTGSGGDQPQHF. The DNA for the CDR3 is TGTGCCAGCAGAGATACAGGGTCGGGTGGCGATCAGCCCCAGCATTTT.

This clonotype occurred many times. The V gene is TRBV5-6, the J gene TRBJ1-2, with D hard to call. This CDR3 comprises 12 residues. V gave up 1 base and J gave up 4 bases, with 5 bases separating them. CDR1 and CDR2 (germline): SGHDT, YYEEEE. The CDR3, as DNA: TGTGCCAGCAGCTTGTACAGCTATGGCTACACCTTC. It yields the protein CASSLYSYGYTF.

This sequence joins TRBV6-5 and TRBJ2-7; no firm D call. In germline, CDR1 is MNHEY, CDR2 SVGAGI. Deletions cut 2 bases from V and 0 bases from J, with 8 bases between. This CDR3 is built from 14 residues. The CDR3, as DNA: TGTGCCAGCAGTTACGGCCGGCGCTCCTACGAGCAGTACTTC. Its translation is CASSYGRRSYEQYF.